A single T cell receptor beta chain is shown here with its context. Its antigen is as yet unknown. The lymph nodes were axillary draining lymph nodes from breast cancer patients. This sample was included in a study of breast tumors, draining lymph nodes, adjacent tissues. In TCRdb, the multiplex PCR reads were re-called with MiXCR into one record per CDR3 protein. The sample includes approximately 180,000 distinct CDR3 sequences, more than 25% seen only once; the top ten take over 3.5%. Germline CDR1 is SGHRS and CDR2 is YFSETQ. The CDR3 contains 12 residues. Deletions cut 3 bases from V and 1 base from J, with 4 bases between. Study conclusions and caveats: Tumor and nontumor repertoires were significantly more similar in luminal-like than in basal-like breast cancer.

The chain links TRBV5-1 to TRBJ2-5; D gene ambiguous. This sequence originates from a female donor with breast cancer. Some clones in this sample may be carry-over from other donors' samples. Specimen: axillary lymph node tissue. CDR3 sequence: CASSWSQETQYF. As DNA, the CDR3 is TGCGCCAGCAGCTGGAGCCAAGAGACCCAGTACTTC.